The T cell receptor (delta chain) under discussion was sequenced for a study of delta chains in infants with herpesvirus infections (dated by TCRdb to the early 2020s). Study-level background: To characterize gammadelta T cell responses to primary cytomegalovirus (CMV) infection, researchers prospectively followed a birth cohort of Ugandan infants starting at birth. Using PBMC, gammadelta TCRs were sequenced for more than 15 CMV-infected infants, one of whom was congenitally infected, and for 7 or 8 CMV-uninfected infants who had enough sample available. Infant blood samples fell into approximate age groups of 1.5, 4, 8 and 12 months. A public fetal Vdelta1/Vgamma8 gammadelta TCR clonotype was searched for in infants infected with CMV after birth. The previously published Belgian fetal and cord blood gammadelta TCR data were not generated in this cohort and were added only for comparison. The research as a whole found: Public-clonotype frequency among Vdelta1 cells appeared to correlate inversely with age at infection and decayed rapidly, seemingly not persisting beyond about 2 months. A small sample size and the lack of race- or environment-matched controls were noted by the authors, because CMV is acquired by nearly all Ugandans before adulthood. The public Vdelta1 clonotype was detected in about 20% of the 18 CMV-infected infants, namely three infected postnatally before 120 days of age and the congenitally infected infant. In CMV-uninfected infants, the public clonotype might still be present but below the detection limit. Detection of the public clonotype was limited to the first time point after infection, and the public clonotype was not found in uninfected infants or in infants infected after 120 days.

Libraries were made using RT-PCR. TCR cDNA was generated by reverse transcription of PBMC RNA with SuperScript II and gamma-chain- and delta-chain-specific primers. The cDNA was purified with AMPure XP beads, then amplified and indexed with Illumina adapters using the Nextera XT Index Kit. gammadelta TCR libraries were sequenced on an Illumina MiSeq with a V2 300-cycle kit. The study's own analysis went as follows. Using MiXCR v2.1.12, CDR3 sequences were assembled, and reads were mapped onto D, J and V genes obtained from GenBank. VDJtools v1.2.1 was used to analyze the repertoires of the CDR3 clonotypes. TCRdb called clones afresh from the public reads with CATT; identical DNA rows were later merged. These V and J calls derive from TCRdb rather than the authors' analysis. The sample table shows about 1,500 delta-chain clones, and 25% to 30% are seen once. Together, the top ten hold less than 7.5% of the sample.

CDR3 length: 25 amino acids, cysteine to phenylalanine. Here the CDR3 DNA is all that survives: 75 bases in frame from base 1. Trimming leaves V shorter by 4 bases and J shorter by 4 bases, with the junction holding 36 bases beyond the gene matches. The germline V gene encodes CDR1 TSWWSYY and CDR2 QGS. Turning to this clone: Its specific antigen is unknown. It may be a read error: a sequence one base away is much more abundant.

Pregnant women getting prenatal care were recruited in Kampala, Uganda, and their infants were enrolled; maternal HIV status had to be documented. Families received weekly visits, and collection of infant clinical information, oral swabs and peripheral blood began at 6 weeks of age and continued every 4 months after that. Blood was collected in heparin tubes, and PBMC were isolated by Ficoll-Paque density gradient centrifugation and cryopreserved. The receptor was isolated from a human donor who was a Ugandan infant, either HIV-exposed or HIV-unexposed (not recorded which). Recombination joined TRDV1 with TRDJ1; the central 10 bases match TRDD3. The source material was peripheral blood, sampled at time point 1 of longitudinal follow-up. The bases read TGTGCTCTTGGGGCAAGACCCTTCCTCTTCATATTACTGGGGGATCCCACCGGGCCTTGCGATAAACTCATCTTT. Its protein reads: CALGARPFLFILLGDPTGPCDKLIF.